This T cell receptor beta chain was profiled in a study of blood T cell repertoires in COVID-19. Study-wide context: From the United States, Italy and Spain came samples of acute and convalescent COVID-19. Sample material is recorded as cDNA or gDNA derived from T cells, B-cell-depleted T cells, or PBMCs.

In the source study's methods: Counts of nucleated cells, estimated from reference gene primer amplification, were obtained. This table comes from immunoSEQ multiplex PCR, and its TCRdb copy is limited to in-frame clones, with some not included. That table furnishes V, J and clone size, whereas the DNA furnished D and trimming. The sample yields 45,000 to 60,000 clones, less than 90% seen once. CDR3 size: 16 residues. The ends were cut back, 3 bases at V and 0 bases at J, with 14 bases in the middle. The germline V gene has CDR1 MNHEY and CDR2 SVGAGI. The TCR sequence derives from a human donor in a cohort sampled during active COVID-19. The sample taken for sequencing was peripheral blood. This chain uses TRBV6-5 with TRBJ1-2; no firm D call. In DNA, the CDR3 is TGTGCCAGCAGTTATGGGGAGTACTCTCCTAACTATGGCTACACCTTC. Amino acid sequence: CASSYGEYSPNYGYTF.